The sample holds one count of the clone carrying this T cell receptor (beta chain). Cohort placement rested on clinical history that participants reported themselves. What the recovered Cohort 3 donors had was two negative PCRs, clearance, or symptom resolution. The data stem from a study of blood T cell repertoires in COVID-19. The authors' processing: Quantification of nucleated cells was approximated via reference gene primer amplification. Libraries were prepared by immunoSEQ multiplex PCR; TCRdb keeps only in-frame clonotypes and omits some of them. D and trimming come from the DNA, and the V and J calls and clone size come from that table. This table holds approximately 170,000 clones, about nine tenths found once. The receptor was isolated from a young woman who had recovered from COVID-19. The sample comprised PBMCs or T cells enriched from blood (not recorded which).

CDR3 region: CASSRAWDSLAKNIQYF. The DNA of the CDR3 is TGTGCCAGCAGCCGCGCCTGGGACAGCCTAGCCAAAAACATTCAGTACTTC. The chain links TRBV3-1 (or the pseudogene TRBV3-2) to TRBJ2-4, with 7 nucleotides matching TRBD1. The CDR3 has 17 residues. Germline values: CDR1 LGHDT, CDR2 YNNKEL (reference sequence). The V gene end was trimmed by 4 bases and the J gene end by 0 bases; junction bases not matched to a gene: 9.